One and the same sample provided the 6 T cell receptor beta chains below, sequenced in a study of T cell changes during pregnancy in multiple sclerosis. Generated by immunoSEQ multiplex PCR, the TCRdb table keeps only in-frame clones and is missing some. The data show more than 90,000 clones, with around nine tenths seen just once and approximately 1.4% held by the top ten. The sequences come from peripheral blood, collected in the third trimester of pregnancy. Every receptor here comes from a female donor with multiple sclerosis, enrolled in a pregnancy study.

This sequence joins TRBV9 and TRBJ1-1, with 7 bases lining up with TRBD1. In germline, CDR1 is SGDLS, CDR2 YYNGEE. V shed 4 bases, J shed 4 bases, and the junction held 10 bases outside the gene matches. This CDR3 has 15 residues. DNA for the CDR3: TGTGCCAGCAGCCCTCGGGGGACAGTCCCCACTGAAGCTTTCTTT. Its translation: CASSPRGTVPTEAFF.

The chain is built from TRBV28 and TRBJ2-3, with D tentatively TRBD2 (6 bases). Trimming shortened V by 6 bases and J by 2 bases, and 12 bases separated the two germline ends. CDR1 is MDHEN and CDR2 is SYDVKM in the germline V gene. The CDR3 covers 14 residues. CDR3 sequence reads: CASSQGGSTDTQYF. The CDR3 DNA sequence: TGTGCCAGCAGCCAGGGAGGTTCCACAGATACGCAGTATTTT. Based on the CDR3 plus reference TRBV28 and TRBJ2-3, the full variable domain is DVKVTQSSRYLVKRTGEKVFLECVQDMDHENMFWYRQDPGLGLRLIYFSYDVKMKEKGDIPEGYSVSREKKERFSLILESASTNQTSMYLCASSQGGSTDTQYFGPGTRLTVL.

This sequence joins TRBV7-8 and TRBJ2-7; TRBD1 matches at 12 bases. V shed 5 bases and J 5 bases; nucleotides not matched to a gene: 7. Germline CDR1 SGHVS, CDR2 FQNEAQ. The CDR3 consists of 15 residues. This CDR3 reads CASSPEGQGAHEQYF. CDR3 nucleotides: TGTGCCAGCAGCCCTGAGGGACAGGGGGCCCACGAGCAGTACTTC.

This chain joins TRBV18 and TRBJ2-3; 10 bases fit TRBD2. With V trimmed by 0 bases and J by 2 bases, 2 bases remained unmatched. CDR3 length: 16 amino acids. Germline assignment: CDR1 KGHSH and CDR2 LQKENI. The CDR3 is CASSPPTSGLTDTQYF. For the CDR3, the DNA is TGTGCCAGCTCACCACCGACTAGCGGGCTCACAGATACGCAGTATTTT.

The CDR3 region is CASRSRLDKRDEKLFF. As DNA, the CDR3 is TGCGCCAGCAGATCCCGGCTGGACAAAAGAGACGAAAAACTGTTTTTT. The chain employs TRBV5-1 and TRBJ1-4; D is perhaps TRBD1 (5 bases). CDR1 is SGHRS, CDR2 YFSETQ, per germline. CDR3 length: 16 amino acids. The V and J ends lost 5 bases and 8 bases respectively, with 22 bases between them.

The genes are TRBV21-1 and TRBJ2-7; the D call TRBD1 from the table was never checked on the DNA. TRBV21-1 is a pseudogene. The length of the CDR3 is 14 residues. CDR3 region: CASRGTGRSYEQYF. CDR3 nucleotide sequence: TGTGCCAGCAGAGGGACAGGTAGATCCTACGAGCAGTACTTC.